Shown below are 12 T cell receptor beta chains from a single sample sequenced in a study of lymphopenia after photon versus proton radiotherapy. The table came from immunoSEQ multiplex PCR; TCRdb's copy has only in-frame clones and leaves some out. Among roughly 30,000 clones listed, 65% to 85% were seen once. The sequenced sample was peripheral blood, obtained from a patient treated with photon-based radiotherapy. The receptors were gathered from a man in his fifties with gastric cancer.

The J gene is TRBJ1-2, the V gene TRBV15; D is undetermined. Between the trimmed V and J ends, which lost 0 bases and 5 bases, there was a span of 10 bases. CDR3 size: 14 residues. Germline loops: CDR1 LNHNV, CDR2 YYDKDF (reference sequence). The CDR3 reads CATSREIAGYGYTF. The CDR3, as DNA: TGTGCCACCAGCAGAGAGATCGCCGGATATGGCTACACCTTC.

The chain combines TRBV28 with TRBJ2-3; D ambiguous. Germline V gene lookup returns CDR1 MDHEN and CDR2 SYDVKM. This CDR3 is 13 amino acids long. The ends were cut back, 8 bases at V and 0 bases at J, with 9 bases in the middle. The chain's CDR3 is CASRLPSTDTQYF. The CDR3 DNA reads as TGTGCCAGCCGACTTCCTAGCACAGATACGCAGTATTTT.

This clone appeared a single time. The chain couples TRBV4-1 to TRBJ2-1; D is perhaps TRBD2 (5 bases). The V end was cut by 0 bases, the J end by 9 bases, with 18 bases between. The CDR3 has 16 amino acids. Germline-derived CDR1 and CDR2 are MGHRA and YSYEKL. The chain's CDR3 is CASSQEGQDSFREQFF. CDR3 nucleotides: TGCGCCAGCAGCCAAGAGGGTCAGGACTCCTTTCGTGAGCAGTTCTTC.

CDR3 loop: CASTHYIQDRSSPLHF. The DNA of the CDR3 is TGTGCCAGCACCCATTATATCCAGGACAGGTCTTCACCCCTCCACTTT. The rearrangement joins TRBV7-8 to TRBJ1-6, with 7 bases fitting TRBD1. V dropped 7 bases and J dropped 9; count of bases not matched to a gene: 15. CDR1 is SGHVS, CDR2 FQNEAQ, per germline. CDR3 length: 16 amino acids. The variable domain in full, with the rest retrieved from reference TRBV7-8 and TRBJ1-6, is GAGVSQSPRYKVAKRGQDVALRCDPISGHVSLFWYQQALGQGPEFLTYFQNEAQLDKSGLPSDRFFAERPEGSVSTLKIQRTQQEDSAVYLCASTHYIQDRSSPLHFGNGTRLTVT.

This sequence joins TRBV2 and TRBJ2-6, with D perhaps matching TRBD2 (5 bases). Trimming took 4 bases from V and 0 from J, leaving 10 bases between them. The CDR3 runs 16 residues. Per germline, CDR1 SNHLY and CDR2 FYNNEI. The DNA of the CDR3 is TGTGCCAGCAGTGTATGGGCGGGCTCTGGGGCCAACGTCCTGACTTTC. This sequence encodes CASSVWAGSGANVLTF. Variable domain in full (rest from reference TRBV2 and TRBJ2-6): EPEVTQTPSHQVTQMGQEVILRCVPISNHLYFYWYRQILGQKVEFLVSFYNNEISEKSEIFDDQFSVERPDGSNFTLKIRSTKLEDSAMYFCASSVWAGSGANVLTFGAGSRLTVL.

J is TRBJ2-1 and V is TRBV19, with a possible D match to TRBD2 (5 bases). V lost 6 bases, J lost 0 bases, and 9 bases lay in between. The length of the CDR3 is 14 residues. Looked up from germline, CDR1 is LNHDA and CDR2 is SQIVND (reference sequence). CDR3 nucleotide sequence: TGTGCCAGTAGCCTTAGCGCCTCCTACAATGAGCAGTTCTTC. Protein product: CASSLSASYNEQFF. Complete variable domain (other parts from reference TRBV19 and TRBJ2-1): DGGITQSPKYLFRKEGQNVTLSCEQNLNHDAMYWYRQDPGQGLRLIYYSQIVNDFQKGDIAEGYSVSREKKESFPLTVTSAQKNPTAFYLCASSLSASYNEQFFGPGTRLTVL.

V usage is TRBV18 and J usage is TRBJ1-6; D perhaps matches TRBD1 (5 bases). Looked up from germline, CDR1 is KGHSH and CDR2 is LQKENI. The CDR3 spans 16 residues. Trimming cost V 4 bases and J 9 bases, with 19 bases left between them. CDR3 region: CASSRTGTQGSSPLHF. In DNA form, the CDR3 reads TGTGCCAGCTCACGGACCGGGACTCAGGGTTCTTCACCCCTCCACTTT.

J is TRBJ1-5 and V is TRBV6-1; D may be TRBD1 (6 bases). Germline CDR1 and CDR2: MNHNS and SASEGT. V was pared by 2 bases and J by 1 base, with 12 bases between. There are 16 residues in the CDR3. In DNA form, the CDR3 reads TGTGCCAGCAGTGAAAGAGGGGGTCAGAGCAATCAGCCCCAGCATTTT. The encoded protein is CASSERGGQSNQPQHF.

This rearrangement joins TRBV11-2 to TRBJ1-1, with D hard to call. There are 13 residues in the CDR3. Between the trimmed V and J ends, which lost 5 bases and 4 bases, there was a span of 11 bases. The germline gives CDR1 SGHAT, CDR2 FQNNGV. CDR3 sequence reads: CASSLTEGTEAFF. Here the CDR3 DNA reads TGTGCCAGCAGCCTTACAGAAGGCACTGAAGCTTTCTTT.

The chain recombines TRBV9 with TRBJ2-3; D gene ambiguous. The CDR3 length is 16 residues. The germline V and J ends were trimmed by 4 bases and 3 bases, with 18 bases remaining between them. Germline V gene sequence: CDR1 SGDLS, CDR2 YYNGEE. CDR3 amino acids: CASSFTHSGETDTQYF. DNA of the CDR3: TGTGCCAGCAGCTTTACTCATTCTGGAGAGACAGATACGCAGTATTTT.

The gene calls are TRBV5-1 and TRBJ2-1; possible D gene TRBD1, 6 bases. The CDR3 length is 15 residues. Trimming shortened V by 4 bases and J by 2 bases, and 13 bases separated the two germline ends. CDR1 and CDR2 (germline): SGHRS, YFSETQ. The CDR3 loop reads CASSLGGTPYNEQFF. The CDR3 DNA reads TGCGCCAGCAGCCTTGGTGGGACACCCTACAATGAGCAGTTCTTC. The whole variable domain, remainder taken from reference TRBV5-1 and TRBJ2-1, is KAGVTQTPRYLIKTRGQQVTLSCSPISGHRSVSWYQQTPGQGLQFLFEYFSETQRNKGNFPGRFSGRQFSNSRSEMNVSTLELGDSALYLCASSLGGTPYNEQFFGPGTRLTVL.

This clone was counted once. The genes are TRBV18 and TRBJ2-5; no clear D. CDR3 size: 13 residues. The V end lost 3 bases, the J end lost 1 base, and 6 bases lay between the germline ends. Germline-derived CDR1 and CDR2 are KGHSH and LQKENI. Here the CDR3 DNA reads TGTGCCAGCTCACCCAGTTTCCAAGAGACCCAGTACTTC. Translation gives CASSPSFQETQYF. The full variable domain, rest sourced from reference TRBV18 and TRBJ2-5, is NAGVMQNPRHLVRRRGQEARLRCSPMKGHSHVYWYRQLPEEGLKFMVYLQKENIIDESGMPKERFSAEFPKEGPSILRIQQVVRGDSAAYFCASSPSFQETQYFGPGTRLLVL.